These T cell receptor beta chains were read from a single sample in a study of response to subunit inactivated influenza vaccine. TCRdb re-derived calls from the RT-PCR reads in MiXCR, one entry per CDR3 protein. The repertoire holds about 240,000 distinct CDR3 sequences, with 12% as singletons. This sample comprised non-naive T cells sorted from PBMCs, obtained 14 to 15 days before vaccination. The origin of the receptors is a man in his fifties or sixties who received an inactivated influenza vaccine. The CDR3 runs from the conserved cysteine through the conserved F or W. A D gene is named only where the DNA matches it firmly. The size of a clone is reported for some rows only, either as once, few or many, or as a class for expanded clones.

- | TRBJ2-7 | TRBV28 | TRBD2 | TGTGCCAGCAGTTTGGGACTAGCGGGGGGGCAGTCCTACGAGCAGTACTTC | CASSLGLAGGQSYEQYF
- | TRBJ1-6 | TRBV7-9 | TRBD1 | TGTGCCAGCAGCTCCTCCGGGACAGGGTTTTCACCCCTCCACTTT | CASSSSGTGFSPLHF
many | TRBJ2-1 | TRBV7-7 | TRBD2 | TGTGCTAGCACTCTATCTAGCGGGGGGCCCCATGAGCAGTTCTTC | CASTLSSGGPHEQFF
few | TRBJ2-7 | TRBV7-2 | TRBD2 | TGTGCCAGCAGCGCAAGTAGGGTGCTAGCGGGAGGCGAGCAGTACTTC | CASSASRVLAGGEQYF
- | TRBJ2-1 | TRBV15 | - | TGTGCCGCCAGCAGAGATCTCACTAACTCCTACAATGAGCAGTTCTTC | CAASRDLTNSYNEQFF
- | TRBJ2-6 | TRBV29-1 | - | TGCAGCGTTGGGGGCAGGCGCATGGATGGGGCCAACGTCCTGACTTTC | CSVGGRRMDGANVLTF
few | TRBJ1-1 | TRBV12-3/TRBV12-4 | TRBD1 | TGTGCCAGCAGTTTAGGGGACAGGGGGCTTGAAGCTTTCTTT | CASSLGDRGLEAFF
few | TRBJ2-5 | TRBV28 | - | TGTGCCAGCAGTCAATGGGAGACCCAGTACTTC | CASSQWETQYF
few | TRBJ2-7 | TRBV28 | - | TGTGCCAGCAGTGCACAGGCCATTGAGCAGTACTTC | CASSAQAIEQYF
many | TRBJ1-5 | TRBV7-2 | - | TGTGCCAGCAGCTTAGCGGGCAGGGGTTATCAAAGCCCCCAGCATTTT | CASSLAGRGYQSPQHF
many | TRBJ2-4 | TRBV6-2/TRBV6-3 | TRBD2 | TGTGCCAGCACCATAGAGGCGGGAGTGGGAAACATTCAGTACTTC | CASTIEAGVGNIQYF
few | TRBJ1-6 | TRBV9 | - | TGTGCCAGCAGCATCCGCGGTGACAATTCACCCCTCCACTTT | CASSIRGDNSPLHF
few | TRBJ1-2 | TRBV28 | - | TGTGCCAGCTTAAACGGACAGAACTATGGCTACACCTTC | CASLNGQNYGYTF
few | TRBJ1-6 | TRBV4-1 | - | TGCGCCAGCTCGGATGGCTCCTATAATTCACCCCTCCACTTT | CASSDGSYNSPLHF
- | TRBJ2-3 | TRBV12-3/TRBV12-4 | - | TGTGCCAGCAGTCCCCACCGGGGCGGAGATACGCAGTATTTT | CASSPHRGGDTQYF
once | TRBJ2-7 | TRBV28 | TRBD1 | TGTGCCAGCAGTTCAACCCTTGACAGGGGGTCCTACGAGCAGTACTTC | CASSSTLDRGSYEQYF
many | TRBJ2-1 | TRBV28 | - | TGTGCCAGCAGACCATATAGCGGGACAGGTACCAATGAGCAGTTCTTC | CASRPYSGTGTNEQFF
many | TRBJ1-2 | TRBV12-3/TRBV12-4 | - | TGTGCCAGCAGTTGGTTGAACTATGGCTACACCTTC | CASSWLNYGYTF
- | TRBJ1-1 | TRBV28 | - | TGTGCCAGCAGGGAAAGGGGCAGGGTTTACACTGAAGCTTTCTTT | CASRERGRVYTEAFF
many | TRBJ2-5 | TRBV5-1 | TRBD1 | TGCGCCAGCAGCTTGGGGACAGGGAGTGAGACCCAGTACTTC | CASSLGTGSETQYF
few | TRBJ2-7 | TRBV6-2/TRBV6-3 | - | TGTGCCAGCAGTTACTCGACCGAGGGGTCGACCTACGACGAGCAGTACTTC | CASSYSTEGSTYDEQYF
- | TRBJ2-3 | TRBV23-1 | - | TGCGCCAGCAGTCATCCCAGGACAGCCGATACGCAGTATTTT | CASSHPRTADTQYF
- | TRBJ2-6 | TRBV30 | - | TGTGCCTGGGACAGCTCTGGGGCCAACGTCCTGACTTTC | CAWDSSGANVLTF
many | TRBJ1-1 | TRBV28 | TRBD1 | TGTGCCAGCAATCCCCTAGGGACAGTGAACACTGAAGCTTTCTTT | CASNPLGTVNTEAFF
many | TRBJ2-7 | TRBV29-1 | TRBD2 | TGCAGCGTTTCTCGGGGGGTTTCCGAGCAGTACTTC | CSVSRGVSEQYF
many | TRBJ2-7 | TRBV5-5 | TRBD1 | TGTGCCAGCAGCTTGGTGGCGACAGGGACCCTCTACGAGCAGTACTTC | CASSLVATGTLYEQYF
few | TRBJ2-1 | TRBV2 | - | TGTGCCAGCAATACGGGGTATCAGTTCTTC | CASNTGYQFF
medium-sized | TRBJ2-5 | TRBV27 | TRBD2 | TGTGCCAGCAGTCGGACTAGCGCGGAGACCCAGTACTTC | CASSRTSAETQYF
few | TRBJ2-3 | TRBV20-1 | - | TGCAGTGCTAGAGGCGACAGGCCCCCTCCCGGGGATACGCAGTATTTT | CSARGDRPPPGDTQYF
many | TRBJ2-3 | TRBV7-2 | TRBD2 | TGTGCCAGCAGCATAGCGGGAGGGCGGGATACGCAGTATTTT | CASSIAGGRDTQYF
- | TRBJ2-2 | TRBV5-1 | - | TGCGCCAGCAGCTTGAGGATGGGACCATCGAACACCGGGGAGCTGTTTTTT | CASSLRMGPSNTGELFF
- | TRBJ2-3 | TRBV7-9 | - | TGTGCCAGCAGCCCCAGGGGGGGGCGGCGCACAGATACGCAGTATTTT | CASSPRGGRRTDTQYF
- | TRBJ2-3 | TRBV20-1 | - | TGCAGTGCTAGAGTGTACATCACAGATACGCAGTATTTT | CSARVYITDTQYF
- | TRBJ2-5 | TRBV11-1 | TRBD2 | TGTGCCAGCAGCTTACAACGGGGGGGAGCAGAGACCCAGTACTTC | CASSLQRGGAETQYF
many | TRBJ2-7 | TRBV18 | TRBD1 | TGTGCCAGCTCACTATTCCGGGACAGGGGCTACGAGCAGTACTTC | CASSLFRDRGYEQYF
many | TRBJ2-3 | TRBV9 | TRBD2 | TGTGCCAGTTCTCTCGCGGGAGAGTTAGGTACGCAGTATTTT | CASSLAGELGTQYF
few | TRBJ2-7 | TRBV28 | TRBD1 | TGTGCCAGCAGTTCTCCGGGACAGGGAGGCGAGCAGTACTTC | CASSSPGQGGEQYF
many | TRBJ1-5 | TRBV7-2 | - | TGTGCCAGCAGCTTAACCTCGGAAGGTCAGCCCCAGCATTTT | CASSLTSEGQPQHF
- | TRBJ2-3 | TRBV27 | TRBD2 | TGTGCCAGCCATACTAGATCTAGCGGGGGGCTATCCACAGATACGCAGTATTTT | CASHTRSSGGLSTDTQYF
many | TRBJ1-2 | TRBV20-1 | TRBD1 | TGCAGTGCTAGAGCCAGGGACAGGGTGAACTATGGCTACACCTTC | CSARARDRVNYGYTF
few | TRBJ2-7 | TRBV28 | - | TGTGCCAGCAGCCCCATGGCAGGGGCGGAGAGCGAGCAGTACTTC | CASSPMAGAESEQYF
many | TRBJ2-3 | TRBV7-6 | - | TGTGCCAGCAGCTTAGAAGGGTCTAGCACAGATACGCAGTATTTT | CASSLEGSSTDTQYF
few | TRBJ1-5 | TRBV7-2 | TRBD1 | TGTGCCAGCAGCTCTCAGACAGGGGGCTCTGGGCCCCAGCATTTT | CASSSQTGGSGPQHF
- | TRBJ2-4 | TRBV7-2 | - | TGTGCCAGCAGCTTAGCATCCGTTAGGGGACAAAACATTCAGTACTTC | CASSLASVRGQNIQYF
- | TRBJ2-4 | TRBV3-1 | TRBD2 | TGTGCCAGCAGCCAAGGTGGGAGGGGCCTTACCAAAAACATTCAGTACTTC | CASSQGGRGLTKNIQYF
many | TRBJ2-5 | TRBV4-2 | - | TGTGCCAGCAGCCCCCGTGGGGAGCAAGAGACCCAGTACTTC | CASSPRGEQETQYF
many | TRBJ1-2 | TRBV7-2 | - | TGTGCCAGCAGCCCCTACTCGGAGGCAAATGGCTACACCTTC | CASSPYSEANGYTF
many | TRBJ2-2 | TRBV9 | TRBD2 | TGTGCCAGCAGCGTAGGTGGACTAGCGGGAGGTAACACCGGGGAGCTGTTTTTT | CASSVGGLAGGNTGELFF